The 17 T cell receptor beta chains reported below all come from one sample, sequenced in a study of blood T cell repertoires in COVID-19. The repertoire was sequenced with immunoSEQ multiplex PCR; TCRdb's copy has only in-frame clones and lacks some. This table has 330,000 or so clones, around 90% appearing once. Sequenced: PBMCs or T cells enriched from blood (not recorded which). The receptors stem from a young man who had recovered from COVID-19.

This clone was recorded once. The chain has TRBV28 and TRBJ1-5; 7 nucleotides agree with TRBD1. The CDR3 totals 15 residues. CDR1 and CDR2 from the germline V gene are MDHEN and SYDVKM. Trimming took 5 bases from V and 6 from J; bases not matched to a gene: 10. CDR3 nucleotides: TGTGCCAGCAGTCCGACAGGGTTGAAAAGTCAGCCCCAGCATTTT. Its protein product is CASSPTGLKSQPQHF.

CDR3 bases: TGTGCCAGCAGCTTATTTATGGCGGCGGAGAGCGACGAGCAGTACTTC. Encoded protein: CASSLFMAAESDEQYF. This chain joins TRBV7-9 and TRBJ2-7; no firm D call. This CDR3 has 16 residues. CDR1 and CDR2 from the germline V gene are SEHNR and FQNEAQ (reference sequence). V dropped 2 bases and J dropped 5 bases, with 19 bases sitting between them. Together with reference TRBV7-9 and TRBJ2-7, the CDR3 gives the full variable domain: DTGVSQNPRHKITKRGQNVTFRCDPISEHNRLYWYRQTLGQGPEFLTYFQNEAQLEKSRLLSDRFSAERPKGSFSTLEIQRTEQGDSAMYLCASSLFMAAESDEQYFGPGTRLTVT.

CDR3 bases: TGTGCCAGCAGTTTATACATCGTGGGACAGGGGGCGAGGGAAGCTTTCTTT. It yields the protein CASSLYIVGQGAREAFF. This chain links TRBV28 with TRBJ1-1; 12 bases agree with TRBD1. CDR3 length equals 17 residues. After removal of 1 base from V and 8 bases from J, the junction contained 11 bases not matched to a gene. Germline V gene sequence: CDR1 MDHEN, CDR2 SYDVKM.

V and J are TRBV12-3 or TRBV12-4 and TRBJ1-1, with 8 positions matching TRBD1. This CDR3 contains 13 residues. J was trimmed by 9 bases and V by 7 bases; bases with no gene match: 10. CDR3 coding DNA: TGTGCCAGCATCCGGACAGGGTCTATCAAAGCTTTCTTT. Amino acids: CASIRTGSIKAFF.

In DNA, the CDR3 is TGTGCCAGCTCACCATACTCCGGGGTTTCGGACACTGAAGCTTTCTTT. It is translated as CASSPYSGVSDTEAFF. The chain couples TRBV18 to TRBJ1-1, with D uncertain. The germline V gene has CDR1 KGHSH and CDR2 LQKENI. The CDR3 is 16 residues long. The V end was cut by 2 bases, the J end by 3 bases, with 16 bases between.

This chain joins TRBV2 and TRBJ2-7; a possible D gene is TRBD1 (6 bases). The CDR3 consists of 14 residues. Trimming cost V 4 bases and J 0 bases, with 10 bases left between them. Germline V gene data show CDR1 as SNHLY and CDR2 as FYNNEI. CDR3 amino acids: CASSAGRGSYEQYF. The DNA for the CDR3 is TGTGCCAGCAGTGCGGGCAGGGGCTCCTACGAGCAGTACTTC.

This clone has more than one count but fewer than ten. The chain carries TRBV5-4 and TRBJ2-1; 9 nucleotides agree with TRBD2. Trimming at V came to 4 bases and at J to 8 bases, leaving 13 bases not matched to a gene. This CDR3 region has 16 residues. The germline CDR1 and CDR2 sequences are SGHNT and YYREEE (reference sequence). The CDR3 coding sequence is TGTGCCAGCAGCCCGGTTAACGGCGGGGGGGAGCATGAGCAGTTCTTC. It yields the protein CASSPVNGGGEHEQFF.

The chain couples TRBV2 to TRBJ1-4; D remains unclear. The CDR3 covers 10 residues. Germline lookup yields CDR1 SNHLY and CDR2 FYNNEI. Trimming took 4 bases from V and 10 from J, leaving 4 bases between them. As DNA, the CDR3 is TGTGCCAGCAGTGCGGGAAAACTGTTTTTT. Amino acid sequence: CASSAGKLFF.

This chain connects TRBV2 to TRBJ2-1; TRBD2 aligns across 13 bases. J lost 4 bases, V lost 4 bases, and 7 bases had no gene match. This CDR3 has 17 amino acids. The germline gives CDR1 SNHLY, CDR2 FYNNEI. The CDR3, as DNA: TGTGCCAGCAGTGCTCCGACTAGCGGGGGGTCTTACAATGAGCAGTTCTTC. As protein: CASSAPTSGGSYNEQFF.

This clone was seen just once. This rearrangement joins TRBV4-2 to TRBJ2-7, with a possible D match to TRBD1 (5 bases). CDR1 and CDR2 (germline): LGHNA, YNFKEQ. The CDR3 length is 12 residues. Trimming removed 1 base at V and 7 bases at J, with 8 bases between. CDR3 residues: CASSQARAEQYF. CDR3 DNA: TGTGCCAGCAGCCAAGCCAGGGCTGAGCAGTACTTC.

J is TRBJ2-1 and V is TRBV6-4, with 8 bases fitting TRBD2. CDR3 length: 15 residues. V gave up 3 bases and J gave up 0 bases; unmatched junction bases: 1. CDR1 is MRHNA and CDR2 is SNTAGT in the germline V gene. This chain's CDR3 is CASSERGDSYNEQFF. The CDR3 DNA is TGTGCCAGCAGTGAGCGGGGGGACTCCTACAATGAGCAGTTCTTC.

This chain joins TRBV4-1 and TRBJ1-1, with D perhaps TRBD1 (6 bases). Germline-derived CDR1 and CDR2 are MGHRA and YSYEKL. Trimming left V 5 bases short and J 1 base short, with 17 bases between. This CDR3 has 16 amino acids. CDR3 region: CASSRGGPGQNTEAFF. CDR3 DNA sequence: TGCGCCAGCAGCAGGGGGGGCCCGGGACAGAACACTGAAGCTTTCTTT.

The rearrangement joins TRBV19 to TRBJ1-1; 9 positions match TRBD1. Germline assignment: CDR1 LNHDA and CDR2 SQIVND (reference sequence). The CDR3 contains 14 residues. V was pared by 5 bases and J by 3 bases, with 4 bases of the junction left unmatched. CDR3 protein: CASSGGQGYTEAFF. In DNA form, the CDR3 reads TGTGCCAGTAGTGGGGGACAGGGCTACACTGAAGCTTTCTTT.

The chain has TRBV5-6 and TRBJ1-2, with 9 bases matching TRBD1. The CDR3 runs 16 residues. Germline V gives CDR1 SGHDT, CDR2 YYEEEE. The trim removed 0 bases at V and 5 bases at J, leaving 8 bases unmatched. CDR3 sequence reads: CASSLGGTGKGYGYTF. The DNA of the CDR3 is TGTGCCAGCAGCTTGGGTGGGACAGGGAAAGGGTATGGCTACACCTTC.

This chain joins TRBV7-2 and TRBJ2-7; 10 positions match TRBD2. Germline CDR1 SGHTA, CDR2 FQGNSA. The CDR3 is 16 residues long. J lost 5 bases, V lost 2 bases, and 9 bases had no gene match. The CDR3 is CASSLTGTSETHEQYF. CDR3 nucleotide sequence: TGTGCCAGCAGCTTAACCGGGACTAGCGAGACCCACGAGCAGTACTTC.

This clone was found a few times. The same CDR3 also results from other DNA sequences found in this sample. The chain couples TRBV5-1 to TRBJ2-3; 8 bases match TRBD1. The trim removed 0 bases at V and 2 bases at J, leaving 2 bases unmatched. The CDR3 runs 15 residues. From germline, CDR1 is SGHRS and CDR2 YFSETQ. CDR3 sequence: CASSLVGQVTDTQYF. The CDR3 nucleotides are TGCGCCAGCAGCTTGGTGGGACAGGTCACAGATACGCAGTATTTT.

CDR3: CASSPGTSGGLQETQYF. The CDR3 DNA sequence: TGTGCCAGCAGCCCGGGGACTAGCGGGGGACTTCAAGAGACCCAGTACTTC. The chain joins TRBV7-8 to TRBJ2-5; 14 positions match TRBD2. This CDR3 contains 17 residues. V gave up 5 bases and J gave up 2 bases; unmatched junction bases: 7. The germline CDR1 and CDR2 sequences are SGHVS and FQNEAQ.